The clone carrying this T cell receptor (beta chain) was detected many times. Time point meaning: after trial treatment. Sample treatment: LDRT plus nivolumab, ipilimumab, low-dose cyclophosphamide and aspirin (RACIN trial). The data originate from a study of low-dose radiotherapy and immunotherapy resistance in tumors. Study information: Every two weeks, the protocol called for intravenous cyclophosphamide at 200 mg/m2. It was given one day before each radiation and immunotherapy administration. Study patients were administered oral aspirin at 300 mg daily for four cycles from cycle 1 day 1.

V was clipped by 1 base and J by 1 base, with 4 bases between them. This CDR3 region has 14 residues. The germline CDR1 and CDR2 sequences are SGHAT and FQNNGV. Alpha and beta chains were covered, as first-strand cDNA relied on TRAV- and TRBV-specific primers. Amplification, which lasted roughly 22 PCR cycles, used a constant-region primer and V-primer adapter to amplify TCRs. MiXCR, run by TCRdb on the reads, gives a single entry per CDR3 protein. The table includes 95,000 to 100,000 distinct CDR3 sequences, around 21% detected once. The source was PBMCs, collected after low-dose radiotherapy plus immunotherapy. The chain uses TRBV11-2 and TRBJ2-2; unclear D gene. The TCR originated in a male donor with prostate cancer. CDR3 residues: CASSLVGNTGELFF. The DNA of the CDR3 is TGTGCCAGCAGCTTAGTGGGGAACACCGGGGAGCTGTTTTTT. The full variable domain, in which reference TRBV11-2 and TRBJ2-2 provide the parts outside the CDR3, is EAGVAQSPRYKIIEKRQSVAFWCNPISGHATLYWYQQILGQGPKLLIQFQNNGVVDDSQLPKDRFSAERLKGVDSTLKIQPAKLEDSAVYLCASSLVGNTGELFFGEGSRLTVL.